What follows are 16 T cell receptor beta chains derived from one specimen sequenced in a study of CD8 T cells in Susac syndrome. The RNA, roughly 0.45 to 1 ug, was put through reverse transcription using random hexamers. Each CDR3 protein gets one entry after TCRdb re-called the immunoSEQ multiplex PCR reads with MiXCR. The table includes 100,000 to 150,000 distinct CDR3 sequences, around 96% detected once. The sequenced sample consisted of CD4+ T cells from PBMCs. The receptor source for this set is a human donor in good health.

The V call is TRBV20-1, the J call TRBJ2-2; D unclear. Trimming removed 0 bases from V and 5 bases from J, with 13 bases in between. Germline V gene sequence: CDR1 DFQATT, CDR2 SNEGSKA (reference sequence). The CDR3 consists of 15 residues. The CDR3 here is CSARDMGVGTGELFF. CDR3 DNA sequence: TGCAGTGCTAGAGATATGGGCGTTGGGACCGGGGAGCTGTTTTTT.

V is TRBV6-2 or TRBV6-3 and J is TRBJ1-2; D is uncertain. This CDR3 is 14 amino acids long. The germline V and J ends were trimmed by 0 bases and 5 bases, with 10 bases remaining between them. Germline assignment: CDR1 MNHEY and CDR2 SVGEGT. CDR3 coding DNA: TGTGCCAGCAGTTACTCGAGTTCCCCATATGGCTACACCTTC. Residues: CASSYSSSPYGYTF.

The chain links TRBV20-1 to TRBJ2-1; no clear D. The CDR3 runs 14 residues. V shed 2 bases and J shed 4 bases, with 12 bases lying between them. Germline V gene data show CDR1 as DFQATT and CDR2 as SNEGSKA (reference sequence). This CDR3 reads CSARPGPAYNEQFF. For the CDR3, the DNA is TGCAGTGCTAGACCCGGGCCCGCTTACAATGAGCAGTTCTTC.

The genes are TRBV20-1 and TRBJ2-7; TRBD2 matches at 9 bases. CDR1 is DFQATT, CDR2 SNEGSKA, per germline (reference sequence). The CDR3 totals 16 residues. The ends lost 2 bases at V and 5 bases at J; junction bases unmatched: 13. CDR3 residues: CSARKRETSGFDEQYF. The CDR3 nucleotides read TGCAGTGCTAGAAAGCGAGAGACTAGCGGTTTCGACGAGCAGTACTTC.

The V and J genes are TRBV4-3 and TRBJ2-2; 7 bases are shared with TRBD2. J gave up 0 bases and V 0 bases, and 4 bases lay outside the gene matches. This CDR3 has 17 amino acids. Per germline, CDR1 LGHNA and CDR2 YSLEER. The CDR3 DNA reads TGCGCCAGCAGCCAAGAAGGGAGGGGAGCGAACACCGGGGAGCTGTTTTTT. Amino acids: CASSQEGRGANTGELFF.

This chain links TRBV3-1 with TRBJ1-1; D gene unclear. Germline assignment: CDR1 LGHDT and CDR2 YNNKEL (reference sequence). The ends were cut back, 0 bases at V and 6 bases at J, with 11 bases in the middle. The CDR3 spans 14 residues. The CDR3 loop reads CASSQDRRLAEAFF. CDR3 nucleotide sequence: TGTGCCAGCAGCCAAGATCGCCGGCTGGCTGAAGCTTTCTTT.

The J gene is TRBJ1-1, the V gene TRBV10-3; TRBD1 is a possible D gene (5 bases). The V and J ends lost 6 bases and 5 bases respectively, with 10 bases between them. This CDR3 is 12 amino acids long. Germline V gene lookup returns CDR1 ENHRY and CDR2 SYGVKD. CDR3 loop: CAISPGTTEAFF. CDR3 in DNA: TGTGCCATCAGCCCCGGGACGACTGAAGCTTTCTTT.

V and J are TRBV20-1 and TRBJ2-1; the D is unclear. The CDR3 sequence is 13 residues long. CDR1 is DFQATT, CDR2 SNEGSKA, per germline (reference sequence). With 3 bases removed from V and 5 bases from J, the gap between germline ends came to 11 bases. CDR3 bases: TGCAGTGCTAGTAAGCCCGAAAACAATGAGCAGTTCTTC. Its translation is CSASKPENNEQFF.

J is TRBJ1-2 and V is TRBV4-3; D possibly corresponds to TRBD1 (5 bases). The germline V gene encodes CDR1 LGHNA and CDR2 YSLEER. The CDR3 has 13 residues. Trimming took 0 bases from V and 7 from J, leaving 9 bases between them. The CDR3 DNA follows: TGCGCCAGCAGCCAAGAAAGAGGGGTTGGCTACACCTTC. Translation gives CASSQERGVGYTF.

This rearrangement joins TRBV12-3 or TRBV12-4 to TRBJ1-3; TRBD1 matches 8 bases. The length of the CDR3 is 20 residues. V was pared by 2 bases and J by 0 bases, with 15 bases of the junction left unmatched. As DNA, the CDR3 is TGTGCCAGCAGTTTACAAAGCCCTAGGGACAGGCGGATCTCTGGAAACACCATATATTTT. Encoded protein: CASSLQSPRDRRISGNTIYF.

DNA of the CDR3: TGCGCCAGCAGCCAAGGGACAGGACTAATCACAGATACGCAGTATTTT. Its translation: CASSQGTGLITDTQYF. The chain links TRBV4-3 to TRBJ2-3; D possibly corresponds to TRBD1 (7 bases). Deletions cut 1 base from V and 2 bases from J, with 13 bases between. The CDR3 is 16 residues long. CDR1 and CDR2 (germline): LGHNA, YSLEER.

This chain connects TRBV20-1 to TRBJ1-1, with D tentatively TRBD1 (5 bases). Per the germline V gene, CDR1 is DFQATT and CDR2 is SNEGSKA (reference sequence). V dropped 3 bases and J dropped 1 base, with 12 bases sitting between them. The CDR3 length is 14 residues. In DNA form, the CDR3 reads TGCAGTGCTAGGGGGGATTGGGGGAACACTGAAGCTTTCTTT. This codes for CSARGDWGNTEAFF.

The chain employs TRBV29-1 and TRBJ2-5; D remains ambiguous. The CDR3 is made up of 10 amino acids. The V gene lost 4 bases and the J gene lost 5 bases, with 5 bases spanning the gap. CDR1 SQVTM and CDR2 ANQGSEA come from the germline V gene. The CDR3 coding sequence is TGCAGCGTTGTAGGTGAGACCCAGTACTTC. Translating gives CSVVGETQYF.

The rearrangement joins TRBV20-1 to TRBJ2-2, with D unresolved. The CDR3 runs 13 residues. Germline V gene sequence: CDR1 DFQATT, CDR2 SNEGSKA (reference sequence). V was pared by 3 bases and J by 3 bases, with 8 bases between. CDR3 loop: CSASRLYTGELFF. CDR3 nucleotides: TGCAGTGCTAGTAGGCTGTACACCGGGGAGCTGTTTTTT.

Comments on this clonotype: One junction end does not reproduce the germline sequence, and a read error may be involved. The V gene is TRBV12-3 or TRBV12-4, the J gene TRBJ2-1, with 9 positions matching TRBD2. The CDR3 is made up of 14 amino acids. The CDR3 region is CASSLAGFDNEQFF. The CDR3 DNA reads TGTGCCAGCAGTCTAGCGGGATTTGACAATGAGCAGTTCTTC.

The rearrangement joins TRBV29-1 to TRBJ2-7; D perhaps matches TRBD1 (5 bases). Germline V gene data show CDR1 as SQVTM and CDR2 as ANQGSEA. The CDR3 consists of 15 residues. CDR3 DNA: TGCAGAATGAGTCTTAATAAGGGGTTCTCCTACGAGCAGTACTTC. Residues: CRMSLNKGFSYEQYF.